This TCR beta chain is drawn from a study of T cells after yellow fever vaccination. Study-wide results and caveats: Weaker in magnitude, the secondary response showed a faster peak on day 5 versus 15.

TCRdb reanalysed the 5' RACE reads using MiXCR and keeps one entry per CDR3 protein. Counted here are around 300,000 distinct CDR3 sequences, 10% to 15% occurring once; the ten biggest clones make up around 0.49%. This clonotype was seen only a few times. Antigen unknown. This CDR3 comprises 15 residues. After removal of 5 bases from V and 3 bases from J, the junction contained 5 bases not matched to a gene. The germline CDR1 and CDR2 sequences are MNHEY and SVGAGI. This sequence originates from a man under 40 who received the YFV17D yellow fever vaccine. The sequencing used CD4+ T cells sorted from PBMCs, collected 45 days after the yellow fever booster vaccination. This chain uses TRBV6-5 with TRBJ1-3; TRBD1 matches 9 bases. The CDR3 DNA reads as TGTGCCAGCAGTCGCCGGGACAGGGTTGGAAACACCATATATTTT. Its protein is CASSRRDRVGNTIYF.